These 27 T cell receptor beta chains share one sample of origin, sequenced in a study of blood T cell repertoires in COVID-19. Repertoires were generated with immunoSEQ multiplex PCR, while TCRdb's copy carries only in-frame clones and drops some. The data hold 250,000 to 300,000 clones, with 81% observed a single time. What was sequenced was peripheral blood. The receptors shown here come from a woman aged 55-75 years with active or convalescent COVID-19.

The rearrangement joins TRBV7-9 to TRBJ1-1; TRBD1 agrees at 12 bases. V lost 5 bases, J lost 6 bases, and 7 bases stayed unmatched. The CDR3 extends over 15 amino acids. Germline V CDR1 and CDR2: SEHNR, FQNEAQ (reference sequence). CDR3: CASSRDRGPRAEAFF. CDR3 in DNA: TGTGCCAGCAGCCGGGACAGGGGGCCAAGAGCTGAAGCTTTCTTT. Full variable domain (outside the CDR3, taken from reference TRBV7-9 and TRBJ1-1): DTGVSQNPRHKITKRGQNVTFRCDPISEHNRLYWYRQTLGQGPEFLTYFQNEAQLEKSRLLSDRFSAERPKGSFSTLEIQRTEQGDSAMYLCASSRDRGPRAEAFFGQGTRLTVV.

The V call is TRBV7-6, the J call TRBJ2-7; 8 nucleotides align to TRBD1. J was trimmed by 2 bases and V by 7 bases; bases with no gene match: 7. Per germline, CDR1 SGHVS and CDR2 FNYEAQ. The CDR3 spans 14 residues. In DNA, the CDR3 is TGTGCCAGCACCACCTCCAGGGGGCCCTACGAGCAGTACTTC. Protein: CASTTSRGPYEQYF.

This rearrangement joins TRBV6-6 to TRBJ1-3; D perhaps matches TRBD1 (6 bases). The CDR3 runs to 18 residues. CDR1 is MNHNY and CDR2 is SVGAGI in the germline V gene (reference sequence). The ends were cut back, 5 bases at V and 0 bases at J, with 20 bases in the middle. The CDR3: CASSPNRVGTHSGNTIYF. The DNA of the CDR3 is TGTGCCAGCAGTCCCAACCGGGTAGGGACACACTCTGGAAACACCATATATTTT.

The rearrangement uses TRBV7-9 and TRBJ1-1; D not resolved. V was trimmed by 6 bases and J by 3 bases, leaving 11 bases between them. Per germline, CDR1 SEHNR and CDR2 FQNEAQ (reference sequence). There are 13 residues in the CDR3. CDR3 bases: TGTGCCAGCAGGGCCCGGGTAGACACTGAAGCTTTCTTT. This gives the protein CASRARVDTEAFF.

This sequence joins TRBV5-1 and TRBJ2-7; TRBD1 matches at 11 bases. Trimming at V came to 2 bases and at J to 6 bases, leaving 4 bases not matched to a gene. The CDR3 is made up of 14 amino acids. CDR1 SGHRS and CDR2 YFSETQ come from the germline V gene. The CDR3 region has the DNA TGCGCCAGCAGCTTCAGGACAGGGGGCGGCGAGCAGTACTTC. It yields the protein CASSFRTGGGEQYF.

The chain's CDR3 is CAISEYRAPNSPLHF. The CDR3 region has the DNA TGTGCCATCAGTGAATACAGGGCCCCTAATTCACCCCTCCACTTT. This chain connects TRBV10-3 to TRBJ1-6, with D possibly TRBD1 on 6 matching bases. From germline, CDR1 is ENHRY and CDR2 SYGVKD. The length of the CDR3 is 15 residues. Trimming cost V 3 bases and J 6 bases, with 12 bases left between them.

The chain is built from TRBV5-4 and TRBJ2-1; TRBD1 might be the D (6 bases). The CDR3 contains 12 residues. Trimming took off 4 bases at V and 8 bases at J, with 10 bases between the two ends. Germline CDR1 is SGHNT and CDR2 is YYREEE (reference sequence). The chain's CDR3 is CASSNEGDEQFF. DNA for the CDR3: TGTGCCAGCAGCAACGAGGGGGATGAGCAGTTCTTC.

CDR3 in amino acids: CATSRGRIDRGFEAFF. The CDR3, as DNA: TGTGCCACCAGCAGGGGAAGGATAGACAGGGGTTTTGAAGCTTTCTTT. The gene calls are TRBV15 and TRBJ1-1; 8 positions match TRBD1. The V segment lost 3 bases and the J segment 7 bases; nucleotides outside the gene matches: 13. CDR1 and CDR2 from the germline V gene are LNHNV and YYDKDF (reference sequence). The CDR3 consists of 16 residues.

V usage is TRBV9 and J usage is TRBJ1-1; tentatively, D is TRBD1 (5 bases). Deletions cut 4 bases from V and 3 bases from J, with 16 bases between. The germline V gene has CDR1 SGDLS and CDR2 YYNGEE. This CDR3 comprises 15 residues. CDR3 in amino acids: CASSHRSGHDTEAFF. CDR3 DNA sequence: TGTGCCAGCAGCCACCGATCAGGGCATGACACTGAAGCTTTCTTT.

The gene calls are TRBV7-8 and TRBJ1-1; 7 bases agree with TRBD1. The CDR3 is 13 residues long. Germline V gene sequence: CDR1 SGHVS, CDR2 FQNEAQ. Trimming took 1 base from V and 8 from J; bases not matched to a gene: 4. In nucleotides, the CDR3 is TGTGCCAGCAGCTTAGGTACAGGGGACGAAGCTTTCTTT. The encoded protein is CASSLGTGDEAFF. Looking up the rest from reference TRBV7-8 and TRBJ1-1 gives the full variable domain: GAGVSQSPRYKVAKRGQDVALRCDPISGHVSLFWYQQALGQGPEFLTYFQNEAQLDKSGLPSDRFFAERPEGSVSTLKIQRTQQEDSAVYLCASSLGTGDEAFFGQGTRLTVV.

The V gene is TRBV19, the J gene TRBJ2-7; 8 positions match TRBD1. CDR1 is LNHDA, CDR2 SQIVND, per germline (reference sequence). This CDR3 has 14 residues. V was pared by 3 bases and J by 6 bases, with 7 bases of the junction left unmatched. The CDR3 region has the DNA TGTGCCAGTAGTATTCAGGGGGCGCGATCCGAGCAGTACTTC. Its protein is CASSIQGARSEQYF.

CDR3 sequence reads: CASSPEAGLDYGYTF. CDR3 nucleotides: TGTGCCAGCAGCCCAGAGGCGGGTCTAGACTATGGCTACACCTTC. The chain joins TRBV7-9 to TRBJ1-2; no reliable D call. CDR1 SEHNR and CDR2 FQNEAQ come from the germline V gene (reference sequence). Trimming took 5 bases from V and 3 from J, leaving 16 bases between them. The CDR3 runs to 15 residues.

This clone has a handful of counts. This chain connects TRBV21-1 to TRBJ1-5; TRBD1 reflects the table's D call only, with no check against the DNA. TRBV21-1 is noted as a pseudogene. The CDR3 covers 19 residues. The CDR3 sequence is CASSKARDRGVDSNQPQHF. The CDR3 DNA reads as TGTGCCAGCAGCAAAGCGCGGGACAGGGGGGTGGATAGCAATCAGCCCCAGCATTTT.

This chain uses TRBV9 with TRBJ2-5; 9 bases are a match to TRBD2. Germline CDR1 reads SGDLS; CDR2 reads YYNGEE. The CDR3 has 14 amino acids. With V trimmed by 1 base and J by 5 bases, 3 bases remained unmatched. CDR3 in DNA: TGTGCCAGCAGCGTACTAGCGGGGACGGAGACCCAGTACTTC. It is translated as CASSVLAGTETQYF.

The chain employs TRBV24-1 and TRBJ1-6; 7 bases fit TRBD1. Germline CDR1 reads KGHDR; CDR2 reads SFDVKD. This CDR3 has 17 amino acids. V dropped 2 bases and J dropped 7; count of bases not matched to a gene: 10. The CDR3 sequence: CATSDYRPGGENSPLHF. The CDR3 DNA is TGTGCCACCAGTGATTATCGCCCAGGGGGAGAAAATTCACCCCTCCACTTT.

V gene TRBV5-4 combines with J gene TRBJ2-3, with D maybe TRBD1 (5 bases). This CDR3 is 18 amino acids long. The germline V and J ends were trimmed by 1 base and 3 bases, with 21 bases remaining between them. CDR1 and CDR2 (germline): SGHNT, YYREEE (reference sequence). In nucleotides, the CDR3 is TGTGCCAGCAGCTTGAAGATCGCCCAGGGTGTACCTACAGATACGCAGTATTTT. It yields the protein CASSLKIAQGVPTDTQYF.

CDR3 in amino acids: CASSQDVQNSPLHF. Written as DNA, the CDR3 is TGCGCCAGCAGCCAAGATGTTCAGAATTCACCCCTCCACTTT. This chain connects TRBV4-3 to TRBJ1-6, with no clear D. Per germline, CDR1 LGHNA and CDR2 YSLEER. V was trimmed by 0 bases and J by 7 bases, leaving 7 bases between them. This CDR3 comprises 14 residues.

The chain has TRBV4-1 and TRBJ2-6, with 7 bases fitting TRBD2. This CDR3 is built from 22 residues. Germline lookup yields CDR1 MGHRA and CDR2 YSYEKL. The V gene end was trimmed by 0 bases and the J gene end by 5 bases; junction bases not matched to a gene: 22. CDR3 sequence reads: CASSQDISGAAGTSRWANVLTF. The CDR3 coding sequence is TGCGCCAGCAGCCAAGATATCAGTGGGGCAGCGGGGACCTCTCGGTGGGCCAACGTCCTGACTTTC.

The chain uses TRBV6-5 and TRBJ2-3; a weak D match, TRBD2 (5 bases). Between the trimmed V and J ends, which lost 4 bases and 6 bases, there was a span of 11 bases. The CDR3 spans 13 residues. CDR1 is MNHEY and CDR2 is SVGAGI in the germline V gene. CDR3 in DNA: TGTGCCAGCAGTTGGCTAGCCTACGATACGCAGTATTTT. It codes for CASSWLAYDTQYF.

The chain recombines TRBV18 with TRBJ1-5; D perhaps matches TRBD1 (5 bases). The V end was cut by 0 bases, the J end by 15 bases, with 12 bases between. CDR1 is KGHSH and CDR2 is LQKENI in the germline V gene. CDR3 length equals 12 residues. The CDR3 coding sequence is TGTGCCAGCTCACCACCTACAGGTAGGAGGCATTTT. Translated, it gives CASSPPTGRRHF.

This clone came up once. The chain joins TRBV5-1 to TRBJ2-5, with 7 bases lining up with TRBD2. The CDR3 runs to 15 residues. V was pared by 7 bases and J by 1 base, with 10 bases of the junction left unmatched. Germline V gene sequence: CDR1 SGHRS, CDR2 YFSETQ. The CDR3 loop reads CASARAWTSQETQYF. CDR3 nucleotides: TGCGCCAGCGCACGGGCTTGGACTAGCCAAGAGACCCAGTACTTC.

This chain links TRBV10-3 with TRBJ1-2; D perhaps matches TRBD1 (5 bases). Germline V gene lookup returns CDR1 ENHRY and CDR2 SYGVKD. The CDR3 spans 14 residues. Trimming removed 4 bases from V and 0 bases from J, with 9 bases in between. Here the CDR3 DNA reads TGTGCCATCAGTGGGATGACAGCTAACTATGGCTACACCTTC. Its translation is CAISGMTANYGYTF.

The chain is built from TRBV7-2 and TRBJ2-7; 8 nucleotides align to TRBD1. The CDR3 consists of 19 residues. Germline CDR1 is SGHTA and CDR2 is FQGNSA. V gave up 1 base and J gave up 5 bases; unmatched junction bases: 19. CDR3 residues: CASSLVVDDRGRGLNEQYF. The DNA of the CDR3 is TGTGCCAGCAGCTTAGTAGTAGACGACAGGGGCCGAGGTTTGAACGAGCAGTACTTC.

This clone has at least ten counts. The rearrangement links TRBV6-5 to TRBJ2-7; 10 bases are shared with TRBD1. This CDR3 is 15 amino acids long. V shed 6 bases and J 6 bases; nucleotides not matched to a gene: 11. The germline V gene encodes CDR1 MNHEY and CDR2 SVGAGI. The CDR3 sequence: CASSGLPGQGSEQYF. In nucleotides, the CDR3 is TGTGCCAGCAGCGGACTACCGGGACAGGGGTCCGAGCAGTACTTC.

This chain uses TRBV4-3 with TRBJ1-2, with TRBD1 matching over 10 bases. From germline, CDR1 is LGHNA and CDR2 YSLEER. Unmatched junction bases numbered 22, after V lost 0 bases and J lost 3 bases. The CDR3 contains 22 residues. CDR3 nucleotide sequence: TGCGCCAGCAGCCAAGATCTTAGCCTTACTGACAGGGGGCGAAATCCGTACTATGGCTACACCTTC. Translating gives CASSQDLSLTDRGRNPYYGYTF.

The chain recombines TRBV3-1 (or the pseudogene TRBV3-2) with TRBJ1-2, with D possibly TRBD1 on 5 matching bases. Germline CDR1 reads LGHDT; CDR2 reads YNNKEL (reference sequence). The CDR3 is 14 amino acids. The V and J ends lost 0 bases and 4 bases respectively, with 9 bases between them. The CDR3: CASSQDPRVYGYTF. As DNA, the CDR3 is TGTGCCAGCAGCCAAGACCCCAGGGTCTATGGCTACACCTTC.

DNA for the CDR3: TGTGCCAGCACTTCTAGGGATACGCAGTATTTT. This encodes CASTSRDTQYF. J is TRBJ2-3 and V is TRBV12-3 or TRBV12-4; D is unclear. The CDR3 consists of 11 residues. Trimming took 7 bases from V and 6 from J, leaving 8 bases between them.